The 18 T cell receptor beta chains below all came from one sample that was sequenced in a study of blood T cell repertoires in COVID-19. Produced via immunoSEQ multiplex PCR; TCRdb's table is partial and in-frame only. The top ten hold about 9% of the sample, which has 200,000 to 250,000 clones, more than 80% seen once. The sample was PBMCs or T cells enriched from blood (not recorded which). The receptors were sampled from a man aged 40-49 years who had recovered from COVID-19.

V gene TRBV5-5 combines with J gene TRBJ2-1, with no clear D. There are 12 residues in the CDR3. Trimming pared 0 bases from V and 9 bases from J, leaving 7 bases between. Germline loops: CDR1 SGHKS, CDR2 YYEKEE (reference sequence). CDR3 nucleotide sequence: TGTGCCAGCAGCTTGGACTCCGCTGAGCAGTTCTTC. Its protein product is CASSLDSAEQFF.

This clone was recorded a few times. The V gene is TRBV2, the J gene TRBJ1-1; 12 bases match TRBD1. V lost 7 bases to trimming and J lost 4 bases; unmatched junction nucleotides: 7. Germline V lookup: CDR1 SNHLY, CDR2 FYNNEI. There are 15 residues in the CDR3. The CDR3 coding sequence is TGTGCCAGCATTAGGGACAGGGGGCGCGGCACTGAAGCTTTCTTT. This gives the protein CASIRDRGRGTEAFF.

In its sample, this clone was seen once. The rearrangement uses TRBV19 and TRBJ1-5; weak D call: TRBD1 (5 bases). Germline V gene sequence: CDR1 LNHDA, CDR2 SQIVND (reference sequence). The V gene lost 3 bases and the J gene lost 0 bases, with 18 bases spanning the gap. The CDR3 covers 18 residues. Written as DNA, the CDR3 is TGTGCCAGTAGTATTGGCGGGACCGCCGCCTATAGCAATCAGCCCCAGCATTTT. The encoded protein is CASSIGGTAAYSNQPQHF.

This chain connects TRBV23-1 to TRBJ1-5; D is perhaps TRBD1 (5 bases). TRBV23-1 is treated as an ORF (open reading frame) with a function not yet certain. This CDR3 is built from 14 residues. V gave up 3 bases and J gave up 6 bases, with 12 bases separating them. CDR3 loop: CASSHRTWSQPQHF. The DNA for the CDR3 is TGCGCCAGCAGTCATCGGACATGGTCTCAGCCCCAGCATTTT.

The chain links TRBV11-2 to TRBJ1-2; a possible D gene is TRBD1 (6 bases). The V end lost 4 bases, the J end lost 8 bases, and 14 bases lay between the germline ends. This CDR3 has 13 residues. The germline V gene has CDR1 SGHAT and CDR2 FQNNGV. The CDR3 region is CASSSTGISGYTF. The CDR3 bases are TGTGCCAGCAGCTCAACAGGGATCTCGGGCTACACCTTC.

V and J are TRBV6-5 and TRBJ1-6; TRBD1 aligns across 7 bases. The CDR3 is made up of 14 amino acids. The ends lost 7 bases at V and 7 bases at J; junction bases unmatched: 7. Germline V gene lookup returns CDR1 MNHEY and CDR2 SVGAGI. This chain's CDR3 is CASMTNRGNSPLHF. The CDR3 DNA reads TGTGCCAGCATGACCAACAGGGGCAATTCACCCCTCCACTTT.

The rearrangement links TRBV19 to TRBJ1-6, with 7 bases matching TRBD1. The CDR3 is 14 residues long. Trimming took 6 bases from V and 10 from J; bases not matched to a gene: 9. Germline values: CDR1 LNHDA, CDR2 SQIVND (reference sequence). The CDR3 protein is CASRRQGGGSPLHF. The CDR3 bases are TGTGCCAGTAGGCGCCAGGGGGGTGGATCACCCCTCCACTTT.

The chain carries TRBV5-8 and TRBJ2-1; 10 nucleotides match TRBD2. V lost 3 bases, J lost 9 bases, and 9 bases stayed unmatched. The CDR3 is made up of 15 amino acids. Germline V CDR1 and CDR2: SGHTS, YDEGEE. CDR3 loop: CASSSQAGGSFEQFF. CDR3 sequence (DNA): TGTGCCAGCAGCTCCCAAGCGGGGGGGTCTTTTGAGCAGTTCTTC.

This chain uses TRBV19 with TRBJ2-5, with 7 nucleotides matching TRBD1. The junction had 7 bases not matched to a gene; V was cut back by 4 bases and J by 2 bases. Germline CDR1 and CDR2: LNHDA and SQIVND (reference sequence). The CDR3 length is 15 residues. The CDR3, as DNA: TGTGCCAGTAGTACCGGGACAGCGGATCAAGAGACCCAGTACTTC. Amino acids: CASSTGTADQETQYF.

J is TRBJ2-6 and V is TRBV12-5; no definite D call. V was pared by 3 bases and J by 0 bases, with 9 bases between. The V gene's germline CDR1 is LGHNT and CDR2 FRNRAP. This CDR3 comprises 16 residues. Here the CDR3 reads CASGFEVFSGANVLTF. As DNA, the CDR3 is TGTGCTAGTGGTTTTGAGGTATTCTCTGGGGCCAACGTCCTGACTTTC.

The chain couples TRBV30 to TRBJ1-5; D remains unclear. V lost 0 bases and J lost 11, with 20 bases in between. Germline CDR1 is GTSNPN and CDR2 is SVGIG (reference sequence). The CDR3 extends over 15 amino acids. CDR3 protein: CAWSVQRGKSATQHF. The CDR3 DNA follows: TGTGCCTGGAGTGTACAAAGAGGGAAATCAGCGACCCAGCATTTT.

This rearrangement joins TRBV7-2 to TRBJ2-2; the D gene is possibly TRBD1 (6 bases). This CDR3 region has 15 residues. Germline V lookup: CDR1 SGHTA, CDR2 FQGNSA. V was trimmed by 11 bases and J by 5 bases, leaving 21 bases between them. Written as DNA, the CDR3 is TGTGCCTGCCGACCCGGGACACAAGGGACCGGGGAGCTGTTTTTT. The encoded protein is CACRPGTQGTGELFF. The full variable domain, its missing parts supplied by reference TRBV7-2 and TRBJ2-2, is GAGVSQSPSNKVTEKGKDVELRCDPISGHTALYWYRQSLGQGLEFLIYFQGNSAPDKSGLPSDRFSAERTGGSVSTLTIQRTQQEDSAVYLCACRPGTQGTGELFFGEGSRLTVL.

The chain uses TRBV7-3 and TRBJ1-2, with D maybe TRBD1 (6 bases). The CDR3 extends over 13 amino acids. The germline V gene encodes CDR1 SGHTA and CDR2 FQGTGA. The V end lost 6 bases, the J end lost 1 base, and 9 bases lay between the germline ends. CDR3 coding DNA: TGTGCCAGCAGACCGGACAGTAACTATGGCTACACCTTC. This translates into CASRPDSNYGYTF.

This chain links TRBV5-1 with TRBJ1-5; no definite D call. The germline V gene encodes CDR1 SGHRS and CDR2 YFSETQ. This CDR3 contains 13 residues. V was clipped by 0 bases and J by 8 bases, with 9 bases between them. DNA of the CDR3: TGCGCCAGCAGCTTGGGGGGAGGAGAGCCCCAGCATTTT. Translating gives CASSLGGGEPQHF.

The V gene is TRBV6-5, the J gene TRBJ1-2; no firm D call. Germline CDR1 and CDR2: MNHEY and SVGAGI. Trimming took 6 bases from V and 3 from J, leaving 11 bases between them. The CDR3 runs 13 residues. CDR3 DNA: TGTGCCAGCAGCCGAGGCACCGACTATGGCTACACCTTC. Encoded protein: CASSRGTDYGYTF.

V gene TRBV2 combines with J gene TRBJ1-5; 10 bases align to TRBD1. Germline values: CDR1 SNHLY, CDR2 FYNNEI. V shed 7 bases and J 7 bases; nucleotides not matched to a gene: 13. The CDR3 sequence is 16 residues long. As DNA, the CDR3 is TGTGCCAGCATCAGGGACAGGGGATTTTCTGAACAGCCCCAGCATTTT. Translating gives CASIRDRGFSEQPQHF.

The V call is TRBV2, the J call TRBJ2-3; 13 bases match TRBD2. Germline lookup yields CDR1 SNHLY and CDR2 FYNNEI. V gave up 6 bases and J gave up 3 bases; unmatched junction bases: 6. The CDR3 covers 16 residues. The CDR3 sequence is CASSPTSGGGTDTQYF. The DNA for the CDR3 is TGTGCCAGCAGCCCTACTAGCGGGGGGGGGACAGATACGCAGTATTTT.

CDR3 amino acids: CAWGQGTSSMVHSPLHF. The DNA of the CDR3 is TGTGCCTGGGGACAGGGAACTTCCTCAATGGTCCATTCACCCCTCCACTTT. The V gene is TRBV30, the J gene TRBJ1-6; the match to TRBD1 covers 8 bases. The CDR3 has 17 residues. Trimming took 5 bases from V and 8 from J; bases not matched to a gene: 17. Germline V gene sequence: CDR1 GTSNPN, CDR2 SVGIG (reference sequence).